The rows below give T cell receptor beta chains drawn from one sample of a study of blood T cell repertoires in COVID-19. TCRdb keeps only in-frame clones here, not all; method: immunoSEQ multiplex PCR. The repertoire holds over 35,000 clones, with approximately 90% as singletons. The sample taken for sequencing was peripheral blood. These receptors all stem from a human donor in a cohort sampled during active COVID-19. Each CDR3 is given with its conserved first and last residue. The order of the fields is V gene, D gene, J gene, clone size, CDR3 DNA, CDR3 protein. A D gene is named only where the DNA matches it firmly. Expanded clones get a size class; other rows say once, few or many, or leave the size out.

v_call: TRBV30
d_call: NA
j_call: TRBJ2-3
clone_size: NA
cdr3_nt: TGTGCCTGGGCCCAGGGGGATACGCAGTATTTT
cdr3_aa: CAWAQGDTQYF

v_call: TRBV7-3
d_call: TRBD1
j_call: TRBJ2-2
clone_size: NA
cdr3_nt: TGTGCCAGCAGCCAACAGGGGGCCGACGGGGAGCTGTTTTTT
cdr3_aa: CASSQQGADGELFF

v_call: TRBV6-6
d_call: NA
j_call: TRBJ2-2
clone_size: NA
cdr3_nt: TGTGCCAGCAGTCCTCTACTACAAAGCATCAGCGGGCGGGCCGGGGAGCTGTTTTTT
cdr3_aa: CASSPLLQSISGRAGELFF

v_call: TRBV4-2
d_call: TRBD2
j_call: TRBJ2-3
clone_size: NA
cdr3_nt: TGTGCCAGCAGCCAAGAAGGGGCGGGGGGATTTTCCACAGATACGCAGTATTTT
cdr3_aa: CASSQEGAGGFSTDTQYF

v_call: TRBV3-1/TRBV3-2
d_call: NA
j_call: TRBJ1-1
clone_size: NA
cdr3_nt: TGTGCCAGCAGCCGTGAGGATGGGACTGAAGCTTTCTTT
cdr3_aa: CASSREDGTEAFF

v_call: TRBV27
d_call: NA
j_call: TRBJ2-2
clone_size: NA
cdr3_nt: TGTGCCAGCAGCTCCAGGGGAGCTGCCGGGGAGCTGTTTTTT
cdr3_aa: CASSSRGAAGELFF

v_call: TRBV5-5
d_call: TRBD1
j_call: TRBJ2-7
clone_size: NA
cdr3_nt: TGTGCCAGCAGCTTGGGGGACACAGGGGGCGCGTTCGTCCGTTACGAGCAGTACTTC
cdr3_aa: CASSLGDTGGAFVRYEQYF

v_call: TRBV5-1
d_call: TRBD2
j_call: TRBJ2-3
clone_size: NA
cdr3_nt: TGCGCCAGCAGCTCTGGCGGGGGGGCGGTAGATACGCAGTATTTT
cdr3_aa: CASSSGGGAVDTQYF

v_call: TRBV7-9
d_call: NA
j_call: TRBJ2-7
clone_size: NA
cdr3_nt: TGTGCCAGCAGCTTCACCTCGCGGGGGCCCTACGAGCAGTACTTC
cdr3_aa: CASSFTSRGPYEQYF

v_call: TRBV7-3
d_call: NA
j_call: TRBJ1-1
clone_size: NA
cdr3_nt: TGTGCCAGCAGCTTAAACGCAGGGGACACTGAAGCTTTCTTT
cdr3_aa: CASSLNAGDTEAFF

v_call: TRBV11-2
d_call: TRBD1
j_call: TRBJ1-1
clone_size: NA
cdr3_nt: TGTGCCAGCAGCCCGAGGGGGCGTTCGAAGAACACTGAAGCTTTCTTT
cdr3_aa: CASSPRGRSKNTEAFF

v_call: TRBV19
d_call: TRBD2
j_call: TRBJ2-3
clone_size: NA
cdr3_nt: TGTGCCAGTAGTATGGGGGGGATCACAGATACGCAGTATTTT
cdr3_aa: CASSMGGITDTQYF

v_call: TRBV27
d_call: TRBD1
j_call: TRBJ1-1
clone_size: NA
cdr3_nt: TGTGCCAGCAGTCGGGACAGCATGAACACTGAAGCTTTCTTT
cdr3_aa: CASSRDSMNTEAFF

v_call: TRBV5-8
d_call: TRBD1
j_call: TRBJ1-4
clone_size: NA
cdr3_nt: TGTGCCAGCAGCTCGGGCCTATTGACAGGGGGTAATGAAAAACTGTTTTTT
cdr3_aa: CASSSGLLTGGNEKLFF

v_call: TRBV6-4
d_call: TRBD1
j_call: TRBJ1-1
clone_size: few
cdr3_nt: TGTGCCAGCAGCGCACAGGGGAACCTGAACACTGAAGCTTTCTTT
cdr3_aa: CASSAQGNLNTEAFF

v_call: TRBV11-3
d_call: NA
j_call: TRBJ2-7
clone_size: NA
cdr3_nt: TGTGCCAGCAGCTTAGGGGGGCGCCCCCCCGGCGAGCAGTACTTC
cdr3_aa: CASSLGGRPPGEQYF

v_call: TRBV19
d_call: NA
j_call: TRBJ1-4
clone_size: NA
cdr3_nt: TGTGCCAGTAAGGCGGGGGACTCCCTTAATGAAAAACTGTTTTTT
cdr3_aa: CASKAGDSLNEKLFF

v_call: TRBV19
d_call: TRBD1
j_call: TRBJ1-2
clone_size: once
cdr3_nt: TGTGCCAGTACTTACTCGGACAGGGGTATCTTTGGCTACACCTTC
cdr3_aa: CASTYSDRGIFGYTF